These 12 T cell receptor beta chains share one sample of origin, sequenced in a study of T cell responses to AZD1222 COVID-19 vaccine. Some clones are missing from TCRdb's copy, which holds only in-frame ones; the method was immunoSEQ multiplex PCR. The table shows approximately 110,000 clones, with around 90% occurring only once. This specimen consisted of peripheral blood, obtained 28 days after the second AZD1222 dose. Receptors originate from an adult who received the AZD1222 COVID-19 vaccine.

The CDR3 region is CASSSQEISYEQYF. As DNA, the CDR3 is TGTGCCAGCAGCTCACAGGAGATATCCTACGAGCAGTACTTC. The rearrangement links TRBV7-8 to TRBJ2-7; TRBD1 might be the D (5 bases). Trimming took 4 bases from V and 1 from J, leaving 11 bases between them. The CDR3 contains 14 residues. The germline V gene has CDR1 SGHVS and CDR2 FQNEAQ. Complete variable domain (other parts from reference TRBV7-8 and TRBJ2-7): GAGVSQSPRYKVAKRGQDVALRCDPISGHVSLFWYQQALGQGPEFLTYFQNEAQLDKSGLPSDRFFAERPEGSVSTLKIQRTQQEDSAVYLCASSSQEISYEQYFGPGTRLTVT.

This sequence joins TRBV19 and TRBJ2-3; TRBD1 aligns across 9 bases. Germline CDR1 and CDR2: LNHDA and SQIVND (reference sequence). The V and J ends lost 6 bases and 2 bases, in that order; junction bases with no gene match: 6. This CDR3 is 15 amino acids long. CDR3 in amino acids: CASRRWDRDTDTQYF. CDR3 sequence (DNA): TGTGCCAGTAGGAGGTGGGACAGGGACACAGATACGCAGTATTTT.

This rearrangement joins TRBV6-4 to TRBJ2-1, with 10 nucleotides matching TRBD2. Germline V lookup: CDR1 MRHNA, CDR2 SNTAGT. J was trimmed by 5 bases and V by 5 bases; bases with no gene match: 6. This CDR3 has 15 amino acids. CDR3 nucleotides: TGTGCCAGCAGTTACGGAGCGGGAGGGGACAATGAGCAGTTCTTC. Protein sequence: CASSYGAGGDNEQFF.

In DNA form, the CDR3 reads TGTGCCAGCAGTGATCAGACTAGCGAGAGCACAGATACGCAGTATTTT. Translation: CASSDQTSESTDTQYF. The chain joins TRBV2 to TRBJ2-3; TRBD2 matches 8 bases. CDR3 length: 16 residues. V trimming: 3 bases; J trimming: 0 bases; junction bases outside the gene matches: 5. In germline, CDR1 is SNHLY, CDR2 FYNNEI.

The chain recombines TRBV9 with TRBJ2-7, with a possible D match to TRBD1 (6 bases). The germline CDR1 and CDR2 sequences are SGDLS and YYNGEE. CDR3 length equals 16 residues. V gave up 4 bases and J gave up 2 bases, with 19 bases separating them. The CDR3 sequence: CASSFSGATGAYEQYF. The CDR3 DNA sequence: TGTGCCAGCAGCTTCAGTGGTGCGACAGGCGCCTACGAGCAGTACTTC. Variable domain in full (rest from reference TRBV9 and TRBJ2-7): DSGVTQTPKHLITATGQRVTLRCSPRSGDLSVYWYQQSLDQGLQFLIQYYNGEERAKGNILERFSAQQFPDLHSELNLSSLELGDSALYFCASSFSGATGAYEQYFGPGTRLTVT.

The chain uses TRBV19 and TRBJ2-7; TRBD1 matches 9 bases. The CDR3 has 15 amino acids. J gave up 7 bases and V 0 bases, and 7 bases lay outside the gene matches. Germline CDR1 is LNHDA and CDR2 is SQIVND (reference sequence). The CDR3 region is CASSIEGTGFREQYF. The CDR3 bases are TGTGCCAGTAGTATAGAAGGGACAGGGTTTCGGGAGCAGTACTTC.

The chain recombines TRBV20-1 with TRBJ1-5; D not certain. V lost 6 bases to trimming and J lost 6 bases, with 9 bases between them. Germline V gene sequence: CDR1 DFQATT, CDR2 SNEGSKA (reference sequence). The CDR3 totals 11 residues. The DNA for the CDR3 is TGCAGTGCCCGAGAGGCTCAGCCCCAGCATTTT. Encoded protein: CSAREAQPQHF.

The sample holds a few counts of this clone. The CDR3 sequence: CASSVAAPSSYEQYF. The CDR3 DNA reads as TGTGCCAGCAGCGTAGCGGCACCCAGCTCCTACGAGCAGTACTTC. The gene calls are TRBV9 and TRBJ2-7; D call uncertain. Germline CDR1 and CDR2: SGDLS and YYNGEE. This CDR3 has 15 amino acids. Trimming took off 0 bases at V and 0 bases at J, with 10 bases between the two ends. Looking up the rest from reference TRBV9 and TRBJ2-7 gives the full variable domain: DSGVTQTPKHLITATGQRVTLRCSPRSGDLSVYWYQQSLDQGLQFLIQYYNGEERAKGNILERFSAQQFPDLHSELNLSSLELGDSALYFCASSVAAPSSYEQYFGPGTRLTVT.

The CDR3, as DNA: TGTGCCTGGAGTGTACTGGCGGGAGTTTACGAGCAGTACTTC. Residues: CAWSVLAGVYEQYF. The gene calls are TRBV30 and TRBJ2-7; TRBD2 aligns across 7 bases. The V and J ends lost 0 bases and 4 bases, in that order; junction bases with no gene match: 6. The CDR3 loop spans 14 amino acids. In germline, CDR1 is GTSNPN, CDR2 SVGIG (reference sequence). Supplemented by reference TRBV30 and TRBJ2-7, the full variable domain reads SQTIHQWPATLVQPVGSPLSLECTVEGTSNPNLYWYRQAAGRGLQLLFYSVGIGQISSEVPQNLSASRPQDRQFILSSKKLLLSDSGFYLCAWSVLAGVYEQYFGPGTRLTVT.

The chain uses TRBV7-8 and TRBJ1-5; TRBD1 is a possible D gene (5 bases). V gave up 3 bases and J gave up 1 base, with 13 bases separating them. The CDR3 loop spans 16 amino acids. In germline, CDR1 is SGHVS, CDR2 FQNEAQ. The CDR3 region has the DNA TGTGCCAGCAGCTTCGGTACAGGTTTGAGCAATCAGCCCCAGCATTTT. Amino acids: CASSFGTGLSNQPQHF.

The chain employs TRBV27 and TRBJ1-5, with 7 bases lining up with TRBD1. The length of the CDR3 is 15 residues. Germline assignment: CDR1 MNHEY and CDR2 SMNVEV (reference sequence). The ends lost 6 bases at V and 6 bases at J; junction bases unmatched: 11. This CDR3 reads CASRGLDRTGQPQHF. The DNA of the CDR3 is TGTGCCAGCAGAGGGCTGGACAGGACCGGTCAGCCCCAGCATTTT.

For the CDR3, the DNA is TGTGCCAGCAGCGTAGGGCTAGCGCCGCAAGAGACCCAGTACTTC. This codes for CASSVGLAPQETQYF. This sequence joins TRBV9 and TRBJ2-5; D might be TRBD2 (6 bases). CDR3 length: 15 residues. CDR1 is SGDLS, CDR2 YYNGEE, per germline. Trimming took 0 bases from V and 2 from J, leaving 11 bases between them.